These 16 T cell receptor beta chains came from one sample sequenced in a study of blood T cell repertoires in COVID-19. The method was immunoSEQ multiplex PCR; TCRdb's version includes in-frame clones alone and lacks a portion of them. The sample holds 170,000 or so clones; approximately 87% are singletons and the top ten take 12%. The specimen sequenced was peripheral blood. The source of these receptors is a woman in her 70s with COVID-19, enrolled during active disease.

The chain joins TRBV19 to TRBJ1-5; TRBD1 matches at 7 bases. V lost 4 bases to trimming and J lost 3 bases; unmatched junction nucleotides: 6. The CDR3 is 15 residues long. Germline values: CDR1 LNHDA, CDR2 SQIVND (reference sequence). The CDR3 is CASSRGDSPNQPQHF. CDR3 DNA sequence: TGTGCCAGTAGTAGGGGGGACAGCCCCAATCAGCCCCAGCATTTT.

V is TRBV7-3 and J is TRBJ2-7; D is perhaps TRBD1 (5 bases). Germline CDR1 is SGHTA and CDR2 is FQGTGA. The CDR3 has 14 amino acids. V was trimmed by 5 bases and J by 7 bases, leaving 18 bases between them. CDR3 in amino acids: CASSLLTDIREQYF. In nucleotides, the CDR3 is TGTGCCAGCAGCCTTCTGACAGACATTAGGGAGCAGTACTTC.

This chain uses TRBV10-3 with TRBJ1-5, with D perhaps TRBD1 (6 bases). CDR3 length equals 14 residues. Germline loops: CDR1 ENHRY, CDR2 SYGVKD. The V end was cut by 2 bases, the J end by 6 bases, with 11 bases between. CDR3 coding DNA: TGTGCCATCAGTGAGACCTTAGGGGGTCAGCCCCAGCATTTT. Residues: CAISETLGGQPQHF.

The chain recombines TRBV11-2 with TRBJ1-1; 7 nucleotides match TRBD1. The CDR3 contains 15 residues. Germline CDR1 and CDR2: SGHAT and FQNNGV. Trimming at V came to 5 bases and at J to 6 bases, leaving 12 bases not matched to a gene. CDR3 loop: CASSPQGVLRSEAFF. CDR3 sequence (DNA): TGTGCCAGCAGCCCCCAGGGGGTTTTGCGGTCTGAAGCTTTCTTT.

V gene TRBV29-1 combines with J gene TRBJ2-1; 8 bases fit TRBD2. J was trimmed by 7 bases and V by 6 bases; bases with no gene match: 8. This CDR3 region has 13 residues. Looked up from germline, CDR1 is SQVTM and CDR2 is ANQGSEA. In nucleotides, the CDR3 is TGCAGCGTCCGGGGGACTAGACGGAATGAGCAGTTCTTC. It is translated as CSVRGTRRNEQFF.

V is TRBV5-4 and J is TRBJ2-1, with D possibly being TRBD1 (5 bases). Trimming stripped 3 bases from V and 3 bases from J, with 13 bases between. The germline CDR1 and CDR2 sequences are SGHNT and YYREEE (reference sequence). The CDR3 has 15 residues. The CDR3 region is CASSSGLTDYNEQFF. CDR3 nucleotides: TGTGCCAGCAGCTCCGGGTTGACAGACTACAATGAGCAGTTCTTC. The whole variable domain, filled in from reference TRBV5-4 and TRBJ2-1, reads ETGVTQSPTHLIKTRGQQVTLRCSSQSGHNTVSWYQQALGQGPQFIFQYYREEENGRGNFPPRFSGLQFPNYSSELNVNALELDDSALYLCASSSGLTDYNEQFFGPGTRLTVL.

A remark on this clone: A junction end diverges from the germline sequence, so it may reflect a read error. This rearrangement joins TRBV7-7 to TRBJ2-1, with TRBD2 matching 8 bases. The CDR3 spans 15 residues. Germline-derived CDR1 and CDR2 are SSHAT and FNYEAQ (reference sequence). The CDR3 here is CASSLGTSPYNEQFF. CDR3 sequence (DNA): TGTGCTAGCAGCTTAGGGACTAGTCCCTACAATGAGCAGTTCTTC.

This sequence joins TRBV12-3 or TRBV12-4 and TRBJ1-2, with 8 bases aligning to TRBD1. The CDR3 length is 13 residues. V lost 4 bases, J lost 8 bases, and 6 bases stayed unmatched. CDR3 coding DNA: TGTGCCAGCAGTTGGAGACAGGGGAGAGGCTACACCTTC. Residues: CASSWRQGRGYTF.

This clone was picked up one time. The chain is built from TRBV7-9 and TRBJ1-1, with a tentative D call TRBD1 (5 bases). V lost 0 bases and J 3 bases, leaving 11 bases between the germline ends. The CDR3 consists of 15 residues. CDR1 and CDR2 from the germline V gene are SEHNR and FQNEAQ (reference sequence). For the CDR3, the DNA is TGTGCCAGCAGCTTAGCGCGGGGGAAGTACACTGAAGCTTTCTTT. Translated: CASSLARGKYTEAFF.

This clone has only a few counts. Here the CDR3 reads CASSMVMQGSGTEAFF. In nucleotides, the CDR3 is TGTGCCAGTAGTATGGTCATGCAGGGGTCGGGCACTGAAGCTTTCTTT. V is TRBV19 and J is TRBJ1-1; maybe TRBD1 (6 bases). The V end was cut by 3 bases, the J end by 4 bases, with 18 bases between. CDR3 length equals 16 residues. Germline values: CDR1 LNHDA, CDR2 SQIVND (reference sequence).

The chain has TRBV11-2 and TRBJ1-4; 7 nucleotides match TRBD1. The CDR3 is made up of 15 amino acids. J gave up 8 bases and V 5 bases, and 11 bases lay outside the gene matches. CDR1 SGHAT and CDR2 FQNNGV come from the germline V gene. This CDR3 is CASSTGQAVSEKLFF. DNA for the CDR3: TGTGCCAGCAGCACAGGACAGGCGGTTTCCGAAAAACTGTTTTTT.

V is TRBV2 and J is TRBJ1-1; 7 bases line up with TRBD1. The germline gives CDR1 SNHLY, CDR2 FYNNEI. The CDR3 is 13 residues long. Unmatched junction bases numbered 3, after V lost 7 bases and J lost 1 base. In nucleotides, the CDR3 is TGTGCCAGCAAGGGACAGACGAACACTGAAGCTTTCTTT. Its translation: CASKGQTNTEAFF.

The V and J genes are TRBV9 and TRBJ1-3; TRBD1 might be the D (6 bases). V dropped 4 bases and J dropped 0 bases, with 14 bases sitting between them. CDR3 size: 16 residues. Germline V gene lookup returns CDR1 SGDLS and CDR2 YYNGEE. The CDR3 bases are TGTGCCAGCAGCCAAACAGGGTCCCTCTCTGGAAACACCATATATTTT. This gives the protein CASSQTGSLSGNTIYF.

The chain carries TRBV7-9 and TRBJ2-5; 13 bases match TRBD2. V trimming: 4 bases; J trimming: 3 bases; junction bases outside the gene matches: 2. CDR3 length: 15 amino acids. Germline lookup yields CDR1 SEHNR and CDR2 FQNEAQ (reference sequence). CDR3 loop: CASSWTSGSEETQYF. The CDR3 nucleotides are TGTGCCAGCAGCTGGACTAGCGGGAGTGAAGAGACCCAGTACTTC.

The V call is TRBV6-1, the J call TRBJ2-1, with 10 bases identical to TRBD1. This CDR3 contains 16 residues. V lost 3 bases, J lost 4 bases, and 6 bases stayed unmatched. Germline V gene lookup returns CDR1 MNHNS and CDR2 SASEGT. The CDR3 DNA reads as TGTGCCAGCAGTGATTGGGGACAGGGGCTTTACAATGAGCAGTTCTTC. It yields the protein CASSDWGQGLYNEQFF.

The CDR3 spells CASSLAAGGNSPLHF. The CDR3 nucleotides read TGTGCCAGCAGCTTAGCCGCAGGGGGGAATTCACCCCTCCACTTT. V gene TRBV7-6 combines with J gene TRBJ1-6; 7 nucleotides agree with TRBD1. Germline trimming cut 0 bases from V and 7 bases from J; bases unmatched to any gene: 3. The CDR3 is made up of 15 amino acids. Looked up from germline, CDR1 is SGHVS and CDR2 is FNYEAQ.